This T cell receptor (beta chain) came from a study of blood T cell repertoires in COVID-19. Method: immunoSEQ multiplex PCR; TCRdb's copy keeps in-frame clones and lacks some. The data contain tens of thousands of clones, 80% to 85% of them seen just once; the ten biggest clones take up about 16%. V shed 1 base, J shed 4 bases, and the junction held 0 bases outside the gene matches. Germline V gives CDR1 LGHNT, CDR2 FRNRAP. The CDR3 loop spans 16 amino acids. Sequenced material: peripheral blood. The clonotype comes from a man aged 55-75 years with COVID-19, enrolled during active disease. V and J are TRBV12-5 and TRBJ2-3, with 15 bases identical to TRBD2. The CDR3 DNA reads TGTGCTAGTGGTTTGGGGACTAGCGGGGGGGCAGATACGCAGTATTTT. Protein sequence: CASGLGTSGGADTQYF.